This paragraph reports one T cell receptor beta chain. Its target antigen remains unknown. Within one base of it there is no much larger clone, and no base qualities were kept. The CDR3 contains 13 residues, cysteine and phenylalanine counted. Only the CDR3 region is kept as DNA, spanning 39 bases read in frame from base 1. V is pruned by 9 bases and J by 8 bases, leaving 10 bases of the junction without a gene match. CDR1 and CDR2 are read off the germline V gene as MNHEY and SVGAGI. From each donor, a single peripheral blood sample of about 116 mL on average was drawn into heparinised tubes. A BD FACSAria II was used to sort naive, central memory, regulatory and stem cell-like memory CD4+ T cells with a panel that included CD45RO, CCR7, CD25, CD127, CD95 and CD27. Every sorted population had a purity above 95%. PBMCs were isolated immediately by Lymphoprep density gradient centrifugation and stained directly without culture. So that batch effects would be minimized, each experiment stained and sorted samples in pairs, pairing one healthy donor with one patient.

The source of the sample is a study of beta chain features in type 1 diabetes (dated by TCRdb to 2016 to 2019). General notes on the study: No differences in mean age, gender distribution, total cell number or subset yield were found between patients and healthy donors. Across all samples, 90 million to 130 million sorted cells were examined, and cell number per subset correlated strongly with RNA yield. In the study, recently diagnosed type 1 diabetes patients and matched healthy donors were compared on the TCRB repertoires of their sorted circulating CD4+ T cell subsets. Naive and central memory subsets were obtained from all 30 or so donors, but regulatory and stem cell-like memory subsets were isolated from only 8 patients and 8 healthy donors. Points the paper makes about the study in general: Because the HLA sub-analyses included only small numbers of individuals, any influence of HLA type on TCRB rearrangement was left unresolved. Shorter templates might have been favored by PCR, but patient and control samples were amplified and corrected together, so both groups would have been affected equally by any skew. Naive, central memory and regulatory TCRB repertoires appeared to be more alike among patients than among healthy donors. Type 1 diabetes patients showed a moderate but significant shortening of TCRB CDR3 length in all four CD4+ subsets. Sequencing cDNA rather than genomic DNA could over-represent highly expressing activated cells, although activation and CD3 levels did not differ between groups. At VDJ recombination sites, type 1 diabetes patients had fewer insertions and more deleted nucleotides, which implies abnormalities in thymic rearrangement.

The entire isolated RNA was reverse transcribed using the High Capacity cDNA Reverse Transcription Kit, and thus expressed TCRB transcripts were sequenced. Deep immunoSEQ sequencing was performed on naive, central memory and regulatory T cell samples, with an average of around 3.5 million total reads per sample. Sorted cells were lysed in RLT buffer and RNA was extracted with DNase-treated RNeasy Micro or Mini kits, depending on cell number. Each cell subset was processed separately to prevent cross-contamination, with patient and healthy donor samples processed together. TCRB sequences were amplified from cDNA with the immunoSEQ multiplex PCR, producing 87-bp fragments spanning the CDR3 region. Amplicons were sequenced on the Illumina HiSeq platform. For the original study's pipeline: PCR bias was computationally corrected using synthetic template baselines, reads within Hamming distance 2 were collapsed, and singletons that could not be merged were discarded. Reads were aligned against IMGT to assign V, D and J genes, CDR3 length and insertions or deletions at six rearrangement sites. Within each subset, clonotype counts were normalized to sorted cell number, after which true diversity and Gini coefficients were computed with the tcR R package. Repertoire sharing was quantified using the overlap coefficient calculated on TCRB nucleotide sequences. Out-of-frame TCRB sequences from naive cells were analyzed to stand in for the pre-selection repertoire. TCRdb stores this immuneACCESS table with in-frame sequences only. Part of the clones is absent; in the studies checked, under half of the shortfall reflects unresolved V genes, and no reason is known for the rest. Clone size and the V and J calls come from that table; the DNA yielded D and trimming. The sample records some 410,000 clones, 10% to 12% of which are singletons. The leading ten clones occupy roughly 0.046% of the sample.

The chain couples TRBV6-5 to TRBJ2-4, with 7 central nucleotides matching TRBD1. The sequence was obtained from a woman between 18 and 30 years old in good health. What was sequenced was naive CD4+ T cells from blood. Reading the label with the study, this specimen's cell subset or site is: true naive CD4+ T cells. The CDR3 reads CASRQGIYDIQYF. In nucleotide form, the sequence is TGTGCCAGTCGACAGGGCATTTACGACATTCAGTACTTC.